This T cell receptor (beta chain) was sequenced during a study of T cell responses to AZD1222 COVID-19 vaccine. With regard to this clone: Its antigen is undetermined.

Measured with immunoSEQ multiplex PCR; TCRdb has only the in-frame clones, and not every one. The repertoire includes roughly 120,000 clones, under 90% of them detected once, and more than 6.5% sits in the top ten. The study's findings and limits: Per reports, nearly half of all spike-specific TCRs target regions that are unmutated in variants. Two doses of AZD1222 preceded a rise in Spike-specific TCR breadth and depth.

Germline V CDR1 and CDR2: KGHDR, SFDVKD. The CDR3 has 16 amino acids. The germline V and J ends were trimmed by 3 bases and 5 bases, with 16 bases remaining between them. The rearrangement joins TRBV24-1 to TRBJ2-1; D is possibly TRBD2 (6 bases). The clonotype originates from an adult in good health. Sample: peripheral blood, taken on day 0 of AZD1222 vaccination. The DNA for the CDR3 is TGTGCCACCAGTGATACGAGCGGGCCTTTACACAATGAGCAGTTCTTC. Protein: CATSDTSGPLHNEQFF.